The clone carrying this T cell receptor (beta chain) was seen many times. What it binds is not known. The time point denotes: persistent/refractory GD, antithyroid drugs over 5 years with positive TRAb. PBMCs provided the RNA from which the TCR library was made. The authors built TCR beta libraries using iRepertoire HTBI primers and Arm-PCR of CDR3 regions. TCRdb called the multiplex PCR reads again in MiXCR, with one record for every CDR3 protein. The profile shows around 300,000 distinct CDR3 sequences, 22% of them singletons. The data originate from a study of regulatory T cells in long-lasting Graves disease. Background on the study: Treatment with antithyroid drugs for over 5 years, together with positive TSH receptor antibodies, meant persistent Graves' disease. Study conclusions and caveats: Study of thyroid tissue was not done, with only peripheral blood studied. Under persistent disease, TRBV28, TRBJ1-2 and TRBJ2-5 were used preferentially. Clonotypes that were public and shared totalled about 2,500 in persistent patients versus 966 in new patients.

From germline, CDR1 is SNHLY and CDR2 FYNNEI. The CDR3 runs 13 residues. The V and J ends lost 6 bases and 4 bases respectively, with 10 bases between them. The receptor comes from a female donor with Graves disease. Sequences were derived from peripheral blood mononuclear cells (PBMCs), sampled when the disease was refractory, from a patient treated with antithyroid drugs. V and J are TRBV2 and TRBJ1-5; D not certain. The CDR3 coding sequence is TGTGCCAGCAGGGCCATACCGAATCAGCCCCAGCATTTT. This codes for CASRAIPNQPQHF.